This T cell receptor beta chain was profiled in a study of Ad26.COV2.S vaccination and SARS-CoV-2 variants. This clone was recorded once. Treatment given: roughly 20 received Ad26.COV2.S at low or high dose, single or two shots; 5 received placebo; per-sample allocation not given. Repertoires come from day 63 after the first vaccine or placebo injection. Germline V lookup: CDR1 LNHDA, CDR2 SQIVND (reference sequence). Trimming cost V 6 bases and J 2 bases; bases outside gene matches: 9. This CDR3 spans 16 amino acids. The table came from immunoSEQ multiplex PCR; TCRdb's copy has only in-frame clones and leaves some out. The sample lists roughly 400,000 clones; about nine tenths were seen once.

This clonotype was sampled from a person between 18 and 59 years old who received the Ad26.COV2.S COVID-19 vaccine or a placebo. The chain uses TRBV19 and TRBJ2-1, with 8 bases fitting TRBD2. This material consisted of peripheral blood, taken in a trial of Ad26.COV2.S vaccine versus placebo. The CDR3 nucleotides read TGTGCCAGTAGCCTTATAACTAGCGGAACCTACAATGAGCAGTTCTTC. It translates to CASSLITSGTYNEQFF.